This record looks at one T cell receptor beta chain sequence and its context. This sample is drawn from a study of blood T cell repertoires in COVID-19. Overall study: Specimens from acute and convalescent COVID-19 originated in the United States, Italy and Spain. Sources were T cells, B-cell-depleted T cells, or PBMCs; the material itself was cDNA or gDNA.

Original analysis: Counts of nucleated cells, estimated from reference gene primer amplification, were obtained. The data were produced by immunoSEQ multiplex PCR, yet TCRdb's version contains in-frame clones alone and is incomplete. The V and J calls and the clone size are those of that table, but D and trimming were determined from the DNA. The sample holds some 78,000 clones; roughly 90% are singletons and the top ten take approximately 12%. CDR3 length: 15 residues. Germline V gene lookup returns CDR1 SGHTA and CDR2 FQGNSA. V gave up 0 bases and J gave up 3 bases; unmatched junction bases: 4. What was sequenced was peripheral blood. The receptor comes from a man aged 65 to 79 with active or convalescent COVID-19. The chain is built from TRBV7-2 and TRBJ1-1, with 7 nucleotides matching TRBD1. CDR3 residues: CASSLAGGWYTEAFF. The CDR3 DNA is TGTGCCAGCAGCTTAGCAGGGGGCTGGTACACTGAAGCTTTCTTT.